A selection of T cell receptor beta chains follows, all from one sample in a study of blood T cell repertoires in COVID-19. Assay: immunoSEQ multiplex PCR; the TCRdb copy retains only in-frame clones and omits some. The sample shows about 200,000 clones, 80% to 90% of them seen only once. The specimen was PBMCs or T cells enriched from blood (not recorded which). Receptors were obtained from a woman younger than 35 who had recovered from COVID-19. CDR3s include the opening cysteine and the closing phenylalanine or tryptophan. D genes are given only for firm matches. Where a row states a size, it is once, few, many or the class of an expanded clone; other rows omit it.

J gene	clone size	V gene	D gene	CDR3 DNA	CDR3 protein
TRBJ1-4	.	TRBV6-5	.	TGTGCCAGCAGGGGGGGGTACGAAAAACTGTTTTTT	CASRGGYEKLFF
TRBJ2-7	.	TRBV3-1/TRBV3-2	TRBD1	TGTGCCAGCAGCCAAGTACAGGGGGCCTACGAGCAGTACTTC	CASSQVQGAYEQYF
TRBJ1-2	.	TRBV7-3	.	TGTGCCAGCAGCCCCCTCCTGATGACGACAGTCACCCATGGCTACACCTTC	CASSPLLMTTVTHGYTF
TRBJ2-1	once	TRBV6-4	TRBD2	TGTGCCAGCAGTGCGGGGGGCTCCTACAATGAGCAGTTCTTC	CASSAGGSYNEQFF
TRBJ1-5	once	TRBV24-1	TRBD1	TGTGCCACCAGTGATTCTGGGACAGGGTATCAGCCCCAGCATTTT	CATSDSGTGYQPQHF
TRBJ2-3	.	TRBV10-1	TRBD2	TGCGCCAGCAGTAACGCGGGGGTGCAAGATACGCAGTATTTT	CASSNAGVQDTQYF
TRBJ1-2	.	TRBV3-1/TRBV3-2	TRBD1	TGTGCCAGCAGTCCCACAGGGACAGGGTATCATGGCTACACCTTC	CASSPTGTGYHGYTF
TRBJ1-2	.	TRBV27	TRBD1	TGTGCCAGCAGGGGACAGAACTATGGCTACACCTTC	CASRGQNYGYTF
TRBJ2-3	.	TRBV28	.	TGTGCCAGCAGTTCTTTAACAGATACGCAGTATTTT	CASSSLTDTQYF
TRBJ2-7	.	TRBV5-6	.	TGTGCCAGCAGCTTTGTACAATCCTACGAGCAGTACTTC	CASSFVQSYEQYF
TRBJ1-1	.	TRBV5-1	TRBD1	TGCGCCAGCAGCTTGGAGACAGGGTTGCCTGAAGCTTTCTTT	CASSLETGLPEAFF
TRBJ1-1	.	TRBV6-6	.	TGTGCCAGCTTCCAAGGACTCAAAGGGGCTTTCTTT	CASFQGLKGAFF
TRBJ1-2	.	TRBV5-1	.	TGCGCCAGCAGCTTAACCAGGGAGGAAGGCTACACCTTC	CASSLTREEGYTF
TRBJ1-6	.	TRBV28	TRBD1	TGTGCCAGCAGTCCAAGGGGGCTTAGGAATTCACCCCTCCACTTT	CASSPRGLRNSPLHF
TRBJ2-5	.	TRBV12-5	TRBD1	TGTGCTAGTGGTTTCGGGACAGGGAATTTTCCAGAGACCCAGTACTTC	CASGFGTGNFPETQYF
TRBJ1-1	.	TRBV28	.	TGTGCCAGCAGTCCCGGACCTACGGGGGTAACGGCTTTCTTT	CASSPGPTGVTAFF
TRBJ1-2	.	TRBV30	.	TGTGCCTGGAGTCAAGGGGCGGAGGGCTACACCTTC	CAWSQGAEGYTF
TRBJ2-1	.	TRBV6-5	TRBD2	TGTGCCAGCAGCTCGACTAGCGGGGGTTCAGATGAGCAGTTCTTC	CASSSTSGGSDEQFF
TRBJ1-6	.	TRBV30	.	TGTGAACGGGGAATTCTGAATTCACCCCTCCACTTT	CERGILNSPLHF
TRBJ2-1	.	TRBV4-1	.	TGCGCCAGCGCTTGGGGGCCCGCTCCCGATGAGCAGTTCTTC	CASAWGPAPDEQFF
TRBJ1-6	.	TRBV5-1	.	TGCGCCAGCAGCTTGGACGGGGGTACTTCACCCCTCCACTTT	CASSLDGGTSPLHF
TRBJ1-1	.	TRBV9	TRBD1	TGTGCCAGCAGCATAGGGGGCTTGGACACTGAAGCTTTCTTT	CASSIGGLDTEAFF
TRBJ2-3	.	TRBV7-9	.	TGTGCCAGCGGGGGGACAGACACAGATACGCAGTATTTT	CASGGTDTDTQYF
TRBJ1-6	once	TRBV7-2	TRBD1	TGTGCCAGCAGCTTAGCGGGACAGGCCCGACAGTTGGGGTATAATTCACCCCTCCACTTT	CASSLAGQARQLGYNSPLHF
TRBJ2-7	.	TRBV29-1	.	TGCAGCGTAGTCTGGACAGCGAGACCCTCCTACGAGCAGTACTTC	CSVVWTARPSYEQYF
TRBJ2-5	.	TRBV7-9	TRBD1	TGTGCCAGCAGCCGGATGATGGGACAGGGGGAGACCCAGTACTTC	CASSRMMGQGETQYF
TRBJ2-4	.	TRBV29-1	.	TGCAGCGTTGACGGCCAGGACGGACTAGCCAAAAACATTCAGTACTTC	CSVDGQDGLAKNIQYF
TRBJ1-1	.	TRBV30	.	TGTGCCTGGAAGAGGGACACTGAAGCTTTCTTT	CAWKRDTEAFF
TRBJ2-6	.	TRBV4-1	TRBD2	TGCGCCAGCAGCCAAGAAGCGCCTACCAGCGGGAACTCTGGGGCCAACGTCCTGACTTTC	CASSQEAPTSGNSGANVLTF
TRBJ2-1	.	TRBV7-3	TRBD1	TGTGCCAGCAGCGTCCGGGACAGGGCCATCAATGAGCAGTTCTTC	CASSVRDRAINEQFF
TRBJ2-7	.	TRBV4-1	TRBD1	TGCGCCAGCAGCCAAGAACAGGGGGCGAGTTCCTACGAGCAGTACTTC	CASSQEQGASSYEQYF
TRBJ1-2	.	TRBV7-6	TRBD1	TGTGCCAGCAGCTACAGGACAGGGGCCTACTATGGCTACACCTTC	CASSYRTGAYYGYTF
TRBJ2-1	.	TRBV7-9	TRBD1	TGTGCCAGCAGCCTAAACCGACAGGGCAATGAGCAGTTCTTC	CASSLNRQGNEQFF
TRBJ1-2	.	TRBV7-9	.	TGTGCCAGCAGTGACAGAACAGGCTATGGCTACACCTTC	CASSDRTGYGYTF
TRBJ2-7	.	TRBV7-2	TRBD2	TGTGCCAGCAGTACCGGGACTAGTCGGGGCGAGCAGTACTTC	CASSTGTSRGEQYF
TRBJ1-2	.	TRBV3-1/TRBV3-2	.	TGTGCCAGCAGCCAGAGGGCCTCCCGGGGCTATGGCTACACCTTC	CASSQRASRGYGYTF
TRBJ2-7	.	TRBV18	TRBD1	TGTGCCAGCTCACCAGGCAGGGGGCTATACGAGCAGTACTTC	CASSPGRGLYEQYF
TRBJ1-2	.	TRBV7-9	TRBD1	TGTGCCAGCAGCCCAGCTGAAGGACAGGGGACTGTTGGCTACACCTTC	CASSPAEGQGTVGYTF
TRBJ1-1	.	TRBV4-1	.	TGCGCCAGCACCCAGCCGGGAGAGAACACTGAAGCTTTCTTT	CASTQPGENTEAFF
TRBJ1-2	few	TRBV12-3/TRBV12-4	TRBD1	TGTGCCAGCAGCCGGGGACAGATAGAGGGCTACACCTTC	CASSRGQIEGYTF
TRBJ1-4	.	TRBV5-1	.	TGCGCCAGCAGCTTGCAGGGGACTAATGAAAAACTGTTTTTT	CASSLQGTNEKLFF
TRBJ2-5	.	TRBV24-1	.	TGTGCCACCAGTGATCCCACGGCCGGGCTAAGGGGGACCCAGTACTTC	CATSDPTAGLRGTQYF
TRBJ2-7	.	TRBV9	.	TGTGCCAGCAGCGCATCCACAGGGTCCCCATACGAGCAGTACTTC	CASSASTGSPYEQYF
TRBJ1-1	.	TRBV27	.	TGTGCCAGCAGTTTAACCCCGGGGTTCTATCCTGGAGCTTTCTTT	CASSLTPGFYPGAFF
TRBJ2-5	.	TRBV7-2	TRBD1	TGTGCCAGCAGCTTGACAGGGGCGGAGACCCAGTACTTC	CASSLTGAETQYF
TRBJ1-2	.	TRBV29-1	TRBD1	TGCAGCGTTCGGGGACAGGGAGGGTCGGGCTATGGCTACACCTTC	CSVRGQGGSGYGYTF
TRBJ1-1	once	TRBV2	TRBD1	TGTGCCAGCAGTGTGGGACAGGGGGGGAACACTGAAGCTTTCTTT	CASSVGQGGNTEAFF
TRBJ2-1	.	TRBV30	.	TGTGCCTGTACGACAGGTTCAGGCAATGAGCAGTTCTTC	CACTTGSGNEQFF
TRBJ1-5	.	TRBV27	TRBD1	TGTGCCAGCAGTTCCTCCACCGGGACAGGCAATCAGCCCCAGCATTTT	CASSSSTGTGNQPQHF
TRBJ2-3	.	TRBV9	.	TGTGCCAGCAGCGCGAAGGGGGTAACAGATACGCAGTATTTT	CASSAKGVTDTQYF